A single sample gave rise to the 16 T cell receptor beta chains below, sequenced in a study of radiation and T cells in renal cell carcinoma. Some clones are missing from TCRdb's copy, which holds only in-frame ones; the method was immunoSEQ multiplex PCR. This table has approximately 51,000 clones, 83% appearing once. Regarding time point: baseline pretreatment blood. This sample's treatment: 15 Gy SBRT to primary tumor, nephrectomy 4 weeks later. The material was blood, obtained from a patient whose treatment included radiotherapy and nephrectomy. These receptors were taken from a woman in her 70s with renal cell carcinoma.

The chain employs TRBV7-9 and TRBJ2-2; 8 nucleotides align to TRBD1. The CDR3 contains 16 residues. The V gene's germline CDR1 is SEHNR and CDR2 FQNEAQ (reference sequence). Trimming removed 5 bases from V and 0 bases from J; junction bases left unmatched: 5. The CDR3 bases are TGTGCCAGCAGCCCACAGGGGGTCGCGAACACCGGGGAGCTGTTTTTT. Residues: CASSPQGVANTGELFF.

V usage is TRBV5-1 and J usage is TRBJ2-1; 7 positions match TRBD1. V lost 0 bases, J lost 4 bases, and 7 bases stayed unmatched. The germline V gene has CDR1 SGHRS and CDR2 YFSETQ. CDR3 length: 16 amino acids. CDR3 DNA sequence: TGCGCCAGCAGCTTGGCCTCCGGGACAGTATACAATGAGCAGTTCTTC. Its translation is CASSLASGTVYNEQFF.

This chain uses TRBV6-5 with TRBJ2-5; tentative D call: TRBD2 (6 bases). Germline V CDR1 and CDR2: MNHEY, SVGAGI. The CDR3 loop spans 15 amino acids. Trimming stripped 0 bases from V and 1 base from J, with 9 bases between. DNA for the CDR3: TGTGCCAGCAGTTACTCCGGAGGGAGCCAAGAGACCCAGTACTTC. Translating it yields CASSYSGGSQETQYF.

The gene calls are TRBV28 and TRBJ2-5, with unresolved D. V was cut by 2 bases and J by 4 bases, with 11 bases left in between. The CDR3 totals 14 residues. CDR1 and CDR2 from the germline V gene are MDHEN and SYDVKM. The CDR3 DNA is TGTGCCAGCAGTTTAGGCCAGGTTAGAGAGACCCAGTACTTC. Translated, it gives CASSLGQVRETQYF.

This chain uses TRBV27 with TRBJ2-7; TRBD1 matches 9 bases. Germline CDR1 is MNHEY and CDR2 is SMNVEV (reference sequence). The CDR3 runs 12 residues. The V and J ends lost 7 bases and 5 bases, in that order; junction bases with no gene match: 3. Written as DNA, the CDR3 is TGTGCCAGCACGGGACAGGGTAACGAGCAGTACTTC. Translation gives CASTGQGNEQYF.

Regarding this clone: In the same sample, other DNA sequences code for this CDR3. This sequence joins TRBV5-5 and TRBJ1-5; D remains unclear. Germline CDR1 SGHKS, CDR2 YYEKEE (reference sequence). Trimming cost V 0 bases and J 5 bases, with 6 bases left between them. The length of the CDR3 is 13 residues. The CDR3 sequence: CASSLAEDQPQHF. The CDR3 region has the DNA TGTGCCAGCAGCTTGGCGGAAGATCAGCCCCAGCATTTT.

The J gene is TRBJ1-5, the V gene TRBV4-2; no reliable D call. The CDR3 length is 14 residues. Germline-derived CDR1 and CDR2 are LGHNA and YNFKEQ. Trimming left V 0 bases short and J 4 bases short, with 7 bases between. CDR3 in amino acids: CASSQDPDNQPQHF. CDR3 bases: TGTGCCAGCAGCCAAGACCCAGATAATCAGCCCCAGCATTTT.

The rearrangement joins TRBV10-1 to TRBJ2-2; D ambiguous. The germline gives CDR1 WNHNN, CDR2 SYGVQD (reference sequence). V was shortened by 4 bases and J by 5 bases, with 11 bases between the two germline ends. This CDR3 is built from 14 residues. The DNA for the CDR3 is TGCGCCAGCAGTGGACCGTTGGGAACCGGGGAGCTGTTTTTT. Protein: CASSGPLGTGELFF.

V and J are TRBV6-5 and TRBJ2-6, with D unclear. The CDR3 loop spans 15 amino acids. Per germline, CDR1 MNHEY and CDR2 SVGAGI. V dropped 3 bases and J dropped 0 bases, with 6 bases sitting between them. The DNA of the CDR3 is TGTGCCAGCAGTTATAGTTTCTCTGGGGCCAACGTCCTGACTTTC. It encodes CASSYSFSGANVLTF.

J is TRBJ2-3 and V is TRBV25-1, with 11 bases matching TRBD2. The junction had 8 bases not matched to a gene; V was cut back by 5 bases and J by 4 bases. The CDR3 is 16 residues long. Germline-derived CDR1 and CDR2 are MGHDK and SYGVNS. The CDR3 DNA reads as TGTGCCAGCAGTCCCCGGCTAGCGGGAGGCTCAGATACGCAGTATTTT. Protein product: CASSPRLAGGSDTQYF.

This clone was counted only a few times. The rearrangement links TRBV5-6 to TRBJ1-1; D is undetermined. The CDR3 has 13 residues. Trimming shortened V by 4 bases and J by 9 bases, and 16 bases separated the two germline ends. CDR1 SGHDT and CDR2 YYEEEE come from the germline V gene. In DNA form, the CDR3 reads TGTGCCAGCAGCCCCGGCCAAGAACTACAAGCTTTCTTT. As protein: CASSPGQELQAFF.

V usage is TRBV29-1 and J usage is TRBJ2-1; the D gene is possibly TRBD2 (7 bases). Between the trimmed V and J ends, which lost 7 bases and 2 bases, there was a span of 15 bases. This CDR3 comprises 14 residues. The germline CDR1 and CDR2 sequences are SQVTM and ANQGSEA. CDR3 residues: CSAEGGRAYNEQFF. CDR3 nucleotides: TGCAGCGCCGAGGGGGGGAGGGCCTACAATGAGCAGTTCTTC.

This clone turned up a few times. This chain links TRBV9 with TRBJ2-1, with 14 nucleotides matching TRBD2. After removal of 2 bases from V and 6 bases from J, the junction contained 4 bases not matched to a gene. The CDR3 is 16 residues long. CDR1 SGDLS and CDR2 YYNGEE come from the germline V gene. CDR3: CASSVPGLAGVNEQFF. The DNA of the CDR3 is TGTGCCAGCAGCGTCCCGGGACTAGCGGGAGTCAATGAGCAGTTCTTC.

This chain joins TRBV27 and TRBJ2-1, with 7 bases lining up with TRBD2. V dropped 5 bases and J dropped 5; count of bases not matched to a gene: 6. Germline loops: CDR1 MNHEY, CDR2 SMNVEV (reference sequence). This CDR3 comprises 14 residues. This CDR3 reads CASSRSSGNNEQFF. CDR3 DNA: TGTGCCAGCAGTAGGTCTAGCGGTAACAATGAGCAGTTCTTC.

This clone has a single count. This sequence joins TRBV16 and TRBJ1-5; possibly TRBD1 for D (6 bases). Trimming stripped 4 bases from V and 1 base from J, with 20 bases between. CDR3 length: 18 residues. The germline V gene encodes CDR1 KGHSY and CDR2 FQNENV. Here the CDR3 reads CASSLTHSGGLSNQPQHF. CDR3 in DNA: TGTGCCAGCAGCCTAACCCATTCCGGGGGCCTGAGCAATCAGCCCCAGCATTTT.

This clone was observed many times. The CDR3, as DNA: TGTGCCATTCAGAGGGATGGAAACACCATATATTTT. Its translation is CAIQRDGNTIYF. The chain carries TRBV10-3 and TRBJ1-3; D is unresolved. The CDR3 is 12 amino acids. Trimming took off 9 bases at V and 3 bases at J, with 9 bases between the two ends. The V gene's germline CDR1 is ENHRY and CDR2 SYGVKD.